This is a list of T cell receptor beta chains from one sample in a study of beta chain features in type 1 diabetes. The assay was immunoSEQ multiplex PCR, and TCRdb's table has in-frame clones only and misses some. The sample contains 300,000 to 400,000 clones, 11% of which appear only once. The source material was naive CD4+ T cells from blood. Source of these receptors: a woman aged 25 to 39 in good health. The CDR3 runs from the conserved cysteine through the conserved F or W. Not every row has a clone size; where given, it reads once, few, many or a size class.

TRBV9,TRBJ1-2,-,CASSVNTMAGYGYTF
TRBV5-1,TRBJ1-1,few,CASSLVDRGQIEAFF
TRBV6-1,TRBJ2-4,few,CASSNQGKNIQYF
TRBV2,TRBJ1-4,few,CASRTEATNEKLFF
TRBV7-9,TRBJ2-7,-,CATEAGAGTSGSWEQYF
TRBV28,TRBJ2-3,-,CASSSGLAGGPDTQYF
TRBV28,TRBJ2-7,-,CASRPSGINEQYF
TRBV7-6,TRBJ1-1,few,CASSFSLRDSKNLNTEAFF
TRBV28,TRBJ1-5,-,CASSLEDGPKEAQHF
TRBV9,TRBJ1-2,-,CASSVATGGSYGYTF
TRBV28,TRBJ2-1,-,CASSSLSSGSYNEQFF
TRBV5-1,TRBJ2-3,few,CASHSGASGTNTDTQYF
TRBV30,TRBJ2-7,few,CASDGTSGRYEQYF
TRBV7-2,TRBJ2-5,-,CASSLRRQTQETQYF
TRBV2,TRBJ1-5,once,CASSVEEGNQPQHF
TRBV4-3,TRBJ2-2,-,CASSHRETGELFF
TRBV7-2,TRBJ1-1,few,CASSAQQGGEAFF
TRBV30,TRBJ2-7,-,CAWSGQDNYEQYF
TRBV7-3,TRBJ2-5,-,CASSSAYQETQYF
TRBV25-1,TRBJ2-1,-,CAGEGCIRDSSYNEQFF
TRBV7-2,TRBJ1-2,few,CASSSRTGLGYGYTF
TRBV5-1,TRBJ1-2,-,CASSFLGQGYYGYTF
TRBV28,TRBJ1-2,few,CASSSDSYGYTF
TRBV30,TRBJ1-5,-,CAWSGQRNQPQHF